A single sample gave rise to the 20 T cell receptor beta chains below, sequenced in a study of T-cell reconstitution after alpha-beta-depleted transplantation in children. Preparation of the TCRbeta library used unique molecular identifiers. TCRdb fed the PCR reads into MiXCR, producing one record per CDR3 protein. The table includes roughly 240,000 distinct CDR3 sequences, 6.5% to 10% detected once. The sequenced sample was PBMCs, mostly from graft donor cells, obtained 180 days after TCRalphabeta/CD19-depleted stem cell transplant. Source of these receptors: a male patient younger than 18 who had a stem cell transplant for acute lymphoblastic leukemia, so the T cells may come from the graft donor.

This clonotype was detected ten times or more. The rearrangement links TRBV13 to TRBJ2-3, with 7 bases fitting TRBD2. Unmatched junction bases numbered 3, after V lost 3 bases and J lost 0 bases. CDR1 and CDR2 (germline): PRHDT, FYEKMQ (reference sequence). This CDR3 comprises 15 residues. The CDR3 nucleotides read TGTGCCAGCAGCTTGGAGGGAGGGAGCACAGATACGCAGTATTTT. Translation: CASSLEGGSTDTQYF.

This clonotype occurred many times. V gene TRBV3-1 combines with J gene TRBJ2-5, with D tentatively TRBD2 (6 bases). The CDR3 is made up of 14 amino acids. CDR1 is LGHDT, CDR2 YNNKEL, per germline (reference sequence). The ends were cut back, 1 base at V and 5 bases at J, with 11 bases in the middle. The CDR3 here is CASSQGGGLETQYF. CDR3 sequence (DNA): TGTGCCAGCAGCCAAGGTGGAGGGTTGGAGACCCAGTACTTC.

This clonotype was seen at least ten times. This chain connects TRBV15 to TRBJ2-1; D might be TRBD1 (5 bases). The CDR3 covers 15 residues. V was clipped by 3 bases and J by 0 bases, with 9 bases between them. From germline, CDR1 is LNHNV and CDR2 YYDKDF (reference sequence). CDR3 sequence reads: CATSSDSNSYNEQFF. The CDR3 bases are TGTGCCACCAGCAGTGACAGCAACTCCTACAATGAGCAGTTCTTC.

This clonotype occurred many times. The chain carries TRBV12-3 or TRBV12-4 and TRBJ2-7; D possibly corresponds to TRBD1 (5 bases). This CDR3 spans 16 amino acids. V shed 1 base and J shed 6 bases, with 19 bases lying between them. DNA of the CDR3: TGTGCCAGCAGTTTAGGTCCGCAGGGCCAATATGGCGAGCAGTACTTC. Encoded protein: CASSLGPQGQYGEQYF.

Many counts were recorded for this clonotype. The J gene is TRBJ2-5, the V gene TRBV27; D could derive from TRBD1 or TRBD2 (5 bases each). Per the germline V gene, CDR1 is MNHEY and CDR2 is SMNVEV (reference sequence). Trimming pared 1 base from V and 1 base from J, leaving 13 bases between. The CDR3 length is 16 residues. CDR3 coding DNA: TGTGCCAGCAGTTTATATGAGGGGTCGAGCCAAGAGACCCAGTACTTC. Translation gives CASSLYEGSSQETQYF.

V usage is TRBV6-4 and J usage is TRBJ1-1, with D possibly being TRBD1 (5 bases). The germline V gene has CDR1 MRHNA and CDR2 SNTAGT. The CDR3 consists of 12 residues. Between the trimmed V and J ends, which lost 6 bases and 6 bases, there was a span of 11 bases. CDR3 bases: TGTGCCAGCAGCCTAAGGGGACCTGAAGCTTTCTTT. Its protein product is CASSLRGPEAFF.

This clonotype was found a few times. V and J are TRBV28 and TRBJ2-7; no reliable D call. The CDR3 spans 15 residues. Germline V gives CDR1 MDHEN, CDR2 SYDVKM. Trimming took off 6 bases at V and 3 bases at J, with 18 bases between the two ends. CDR3: CASSPPGSLVYEQYF. CDR3 sequence (DNA): TGTGCCAGCAGCCCCCCAGGATCTCTGGTCTACGAGCAGTACTTC.

This clonotype was observed at least ten times. The chain recombines TRBV12-3 or TRBV12-4 with TRBJ2-7; D is unclear. Trimming stripped 7 bases from V and 4 bases from J, with 20 bases between. This CDR3 comprises 15 residues. The DNA of the CDR3 is TGTGCCAGCACTCCTGGCTTCGCCTCCCTTTACGAGCAGTACTTC. This translates into CASTPGFASLYEQYF.

This clonotype was recorded many times. This chain joins TRBV12-3 or TRBV12-4 and TRBJ2-7; D not resolved. Deletions cut 2 bases from V and 5 bases from J, with 10 bases between. The CDR3 has 13 residues. DNA of the CDR3: TGTGCCAGCAGTTTATCGGGTACCGACGAGCAGTACTTC. Translated: CASSLSGTDEQYF.

At least ten counts were recorded for this clonotype. The genes are TRBV5-6 and TRBJ1-5; D call uncertain. The V gene lost 5 bases and the J gene lost 6 bases, with 12 bases spanning the gap. The CDR3 runs 13 residues. Germline-derived CDR1 and CDR2 are SGHDT and YYEEEE. The CDR3 nucleotides read TGTGCCAGCAGTTCACAGTCCCGTCAGCCCCAGCATTTT. This codes for CASSSQSRQPQHF.

The table lists this clonotype with many counts. The chain employs TRBV27 and TRBJ1-6; D call uncertain. Looked up from germline, CDR1 is MNHEY and CDR2 is SMNVEV (reference sequence). The V end was cut by 3 bases, the J end by 7 bases, with 13 bases between. This CDR3 comprises 15 residues. CDR3 sequence reads: CASSFIGFPNSPLHF. The CDR3 nucleotides are TGTGCCAGCAGTTTCATAGGGTTCCCAAATTCACCCCTCCACTTT.

In this sample, this clonotype turned up a few times. This chain links TRBV5-6 with TRBJ2-5, with 7 bases fitting TRBD1. Germline CDR1 reads SGHDT; CDR2 reads YYEEEE. V gave up 3 bases and J gave up 1 base; unmatched junction bases: 3. This CDR3 has 14 residues. This CDR3 reads CASSWGQTQETQYF. CDR3 DNA: TGTGCCAGCAGCTGGGGACAGACCCAAGAGACCCAGTACTTC.

This clonotype was seen many times. J is TRBJ1-1 and V is TRBV7-8, with 10 bases that match TRBD1. The junction had 8 bases not matched to a gene; V was cut back by 3 bases and J by 1 base. There are 17 residues in the CDR3. Germline V gene lookup returns CDR1 SGHVS and CDR2 FQNEAQ. The CDR3 DNA reads as TGTGCCAGCAGCTTGGGACAGGGGTTTTTCCCGAACACTGAAGCTTTCTTT. Translation: CASSLGQGFFPNTEAFF.

Ten or more counts support this clonotype. J is TRBJ1-1 and V is TRBV20-1; 9 bases align to TRBD1. This CDR3 contains 14 residues. V lost 6 bases, J lost 3 bases, and 8 bases stayed unmatched. Germline assignment: CDR1 DFQATT and CDR2 SNEGSKA (reference sequence). The CDR3 nucleotides are TGCAGTGCACCTACAGGGGGCGCGGACACTGAAGCTTTCTTT. Protein sequence: CSAPTGGADTEAFF.

This clonotype was counted many times. The chain is built from TRBV20-1 and TRBJ2-7, with D perhaps TRBD2 (6 bases). The CDR3 has 12 amino acids. The germline V and J ends were trimmed by 1 base and 4 bases, with 8 bases remaining between them. CDR1 and CDR2 from the germline V gene are DFQATT and SNEGSKA (reference sequence). The CDR3 region has the DNA TGCAGTGCTAGAGGTCTAGCGTACGAGCAGTACTTC. It encodes CSARGLAYEQYF.

At least ten counts were recorded for this clonotype. The V gene is TRBV4-3, the J gene TRBJ2-3; a possible D gene is TRBD1 (5 bases). This CDR3 is built from 17 residues. The V and J ends lost 0 bases and 6 bases respectively, with 19 bases between them. Germline V CDR1 and CDR2: LGHNA, YSLEER. The chain's CDR3 is CASSQDPVFGHGDTQYF. In nucleotides, the CDR3 is TGCGCCAGCAGCCAAGATCCGGTTTTTGGACATGGGGATACGCAGTATTTT.

This rearrangement joins TRBV19 to TRBJ1-5, with D unresolved. Trimming left V 7 bases short and J 3 bases short, with 10 bases between. The CDR3 runs 13 residues. Germline V CDR1 and CDR2: LNHDA, SQIVND (reference sequence). DNA for the CDR3: TGTGCCAGTACGGCGGGTTACAATCAGCCCCAGCATTTT. This translates into CASTAGYNQPQHF.

The sample holds many counts of this clonotype. The genes are TRBV20-1 and TRBJ2-7; 11 bases fit TRBD2. The CDR3 loop spans 14 amino acids. Germline V CDR1 and CDR2: DFQATT, SNEGSKA (reference sequence). Trimming at V came to 6 bases and at J to 4 bases, leaving 8 bases not matched to a gene. CDR3 protein: CSAYNSGRGYEQYF. CDR3 nucleotides: TGCAGTGCATACAATAGCGGGAGGGGATACGAGCAGTACTTC.

This clonotype was detected many times. The chain employs TRBV4-3 and TRBJ1-4; D is unclear. CDR3 length: 15 amino acids. Germline lookup yields CDR1 LGHNA and CDR2 YSLEER. The V and J ends lost 3 bases and 6 bases respectively, with 14 bases between them. Here the CDR3 reads CASSQGSLRYEKLFF. In nucleotides, the CDR3 is TGCGCCAGCAGCCAGGGGTCCCTCCGGTATGAAAAACTGTTTTTT.

This clonotype has a count of ten or more. V and J are TRBV12-3 or TRBV12-4 and TRBJ2-5, with TRBD1 identical over 7 bases. The ends lost 7 bases at V and 2 bases at J; junction bases unmatched: 4. The CDR3 has 13 residues. The CDR3 sequence is CASMGQSQETQYF. CDR3 DNA: TGTGCCAGCATGGGACAGAGTCAAGAGACCCAGTACTTC.